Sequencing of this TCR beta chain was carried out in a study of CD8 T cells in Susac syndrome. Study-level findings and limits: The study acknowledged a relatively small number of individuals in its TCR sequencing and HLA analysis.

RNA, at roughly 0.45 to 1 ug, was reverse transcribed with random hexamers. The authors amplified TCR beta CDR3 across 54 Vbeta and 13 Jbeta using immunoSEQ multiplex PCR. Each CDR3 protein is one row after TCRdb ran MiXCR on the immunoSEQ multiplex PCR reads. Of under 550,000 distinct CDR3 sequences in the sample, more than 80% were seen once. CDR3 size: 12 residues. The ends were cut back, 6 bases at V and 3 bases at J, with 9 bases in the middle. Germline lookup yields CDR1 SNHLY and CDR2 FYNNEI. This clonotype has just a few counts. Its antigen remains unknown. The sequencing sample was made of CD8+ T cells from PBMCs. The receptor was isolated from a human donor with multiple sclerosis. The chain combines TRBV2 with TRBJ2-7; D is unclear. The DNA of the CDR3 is TGTGCCAGCAGCCGGACGGTCTACGAGCAGTACTTC. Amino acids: CASSRTVYEQYF.